One and the same sample provided the 30 T cell receptor beta chains below, sequenced in a study of shared clonotypes between healthy human individuals (dated by TCRdb to the early 2020s). Receptor amplification or capture employed the immunoSEQ multiplex PCR assay. The immuneACCESS repertoire file appears here via TCRdb, limited to in-frame rearrangements. These files lack a portion of the clones; in checked studies, under half of the deficit traces to unresolved V genes, and the cause of the others is not known. This sample is represented by a few million clones; roughly 93% of them were singletons. 0.39% of the sample is taken by the ten largest. The sequenced material came from naive CD4+ T cells from PBMCs. In the paper's terms, the cell subset or site label means: CD45RA+ positively selected. These receptors all stem from a man between 18 and 29 years old in good health. Some clones in this sample may be carry-over from other donors' samples.

The chain combines TRBV2 with TRBJ2-7, with 7 bases fitting TRBD2. Germline-derived CDR1 and CDR2 are SNHLY and FYNNEI. The ends lost 8 bases at V and 0 bases at J; junction bases unmatched: 10. This CDR3 region has 15 residues. CDR3 bases: TGTGCCAGCTCCTCAAACGGGGGGAGCTCCTACGAGCAGTACTTC. Residues: CASSSNGGSSYEQYF.

The rearrangement uses TRBV7-9 and TRBJ1-1, with 9 bases fitting TRBD1. V lost 2 bases to trimming and J lost 5 bases; unmatched junction nucleotides: 9. The CDR3 has 16 residues. CDR1 and CDR2 (germline): SEHNR, FQNEAQ (reference sequence). The CDR3 loop is CASSLSTGGVDTEAFF. The CDR3, as DNA: TGTGCCAGCAGCTTATCTACAGGGGGCGTAGATACTGAAGCTTTCTTT.

J is TRBJ2-7 and V is TRBV28; 11 nucleotides align to TRBD2. Germline V gene lookup returns CDR1 MDHEN and CDR2 SYDVKM. This CDR3 is 18 amino acids long. V trimming: 5 bases; J trimming: 5 bases; junction bases outside the gene matches: 17. The CDR3 protein is CASSNRYGSSGRSDEQYF. CDR3 sequence (DNA): TGTGCCAGCAGTAACCGGTACGGTTCTAGCGGGAGGAGTGACGAGCAGTACTTC.

The chain links TRBV9 to TRBJ2-3, with D perhaps TRBD1 or TRBD2 (6 bases each). V shed 4 bases and J shed 0 bases, with 15 bases lying between them. CDR3 length: 16 residues. Germline values: CDR1 SGDLS, CDR2 YYNGEE. The CDR3 sequence: CASSTQGSGSTDTQYF. CDR3 DNA sequence: TGTGCCAGCAGCACCCAGGGGAGCGGGAGCACAGATACGCAGTATTTT. Full variable domain (missing parts from reference TRBV9 and TRBJ2-3): DSGVTQTPKHLITATGQRVTLRCSPRSGDLSVYWYQQSLDQGLQFLIQYYNGEERAKGNILERFSAQQFPDLHSELNLSSLELGDSALYFCASSTQGSGSTDTQYFGPGTRLTVL.

The chain couples TRBV10-3 to TRBJ2-3, with 9 bases lining up with TRBD2. The CDR3 runs to 17 residues. With 4 bases clipped from V and 0 bases from J, the junction kept 8 bases outside the gene matches. Germline V gene data show CDR1 as ENHRY and CDR2 as SYGVKD. CDR3 DNA sequence: TGTGCCATCAGTGGTCAAATAGCGGGAGCTAGCACAGATACGCAGTATTTT. This sequence encodes CAISGQIAGASTDTQYF.

This sequence joins TRBV7-9 and TRBJ2-5; 9 positions agree with TRBD2. In germline, CDR1 is SEHNR, CDR2 FQNEAQ (reference sequence). V shed 5 bases and J 1 base; nucleotides not matched to a gene: 5. This CDR3 has 15 amino acids. The CDR3, as DNA: TGTGCCAGCAGCCTGATAGCGGGAGTCCAAGAGACCCAGTACTTC. Translated: CASSLIAGVQETQYF.

This clone has ten or more counts. V and J are TRBV7-2 and TRBJ1-1; TRBD1 aligns across 8 bases. The CDR3 consists of 15 residues. After removal of 5 bases from V and 4 bases from J, the junction contained 9 bases not matched to a gene. Germline assignment: CDR1 SGHTA and CDR2 FQGNSA. CDR3 amino acids: CASSPTGGRGTEAFF. The CDR3 DNA reads as TGTGCCAGCAGCCCCACAGGGGGGAGAGGCACTGAAGCTTTCTTT. The whole variable domain, remainder taken from reference TRBV7-2 and TRBJ1-1, is GAGVSQSPSNKVTEKGKDVELRCDPISGHTALYWYRQSLGQGLEFLIYFQGNSAPDKSGLPSDRFSAERTGGSVSTLTIQRTQQEDSAVYLCASSPTGGRGTEAFFGQGTRLTVV.

The chain links TRBV28 to TRBJ1-5, with TRBD1 matching 8 bases. V was pared by 4 bases and J by 4 bases, with 3 bases of the junction left unmatched. In germline, CDR1 is MDHEN, CDR2 SYDVKM. The CDR3 loop spans 14 amino acids. This CDR3 reads CASSWTGLNQPQHF. The CDR3 DNA sequence: TGTGCCAGCAGTTGGACAGGGCTAAATCAGCCCCAGCATTTT.

The J gene is TRBJ2-5, the V gene TRBV15; perhaps TRBD2 as D (7 bases). Germline-derived CDR1 and CDR2 are LNHNV and YYDKDF (reference sequence). The V and J ends lost 3 bases and 6 bases respectively, with 17 bases between them. The CDR3 extends over 15 amino acids. The CDR3 sequence: CATSSPSGGAKTQYF. CDR3 nucleotide sequence: TGTGCCACCAGCAGCCCATCGGGGGGCGCGAAGACCCAGTACTTC.

The V gene is TRBV6-5, the J gene TRBJ2-7, with D maybe TRBD1 (6 bases). The V end lost 5 bases, the J end lost 5 bases, and 16 bases lay between the germline ends. The CDR3 is 14 amino acids. CDR1 and CDR2 from the germline V gene are MNHEY and SVGAGI. For the CDR3, the DNA is TGTGCCAGCAGTGGATTGGACAGCAGTGACGAGCAGTACTTC. This translates into CASSGLDSSDEQYF.

The chain couples TRBV28 to TRBJ2-5; D possibly matches TRBD1 or TRBD2 (5 bases each). The germline gives CDR1 MDHEN, CDR2 SYDVKM. The CDR3 totals 17 residues. Trimming removed 6 bases from V and 4 bases from J, with 24 bases in between. CDR3 region: CASSSLSTVTGRETQYF. As DNA, the CDR3 is TGTGCCAGCAGCTCCCTCTCGACAGTTACGGGAAGAGAGACCCAGTACTTC.

The chain combines TRBV15 with TRBJ2-1, with 14 bases identical to TRBD2. J gave up 0 bases and V 3 bases, and 7 bases lay outside the gene matches. CDR3 length: 19 residues. The germline gives CDR1 LNHNV, CDR2 YYDKDF (reference sequence). The CDR3 is CATSSLPGLAGDSYNEQFF. In DNA form, the CDR3 reads TGTGCCACCAGCAGTCTACCGGGACTAGCGGGAGACTCCTACAATGAGCAGTTCTTC.

V is TRBV28 and J is TRBJ1-1; D is unresolved. Trimming removed 6 bases at V and 5 bases at J, with 7 bases between. The length of the CDR3 is 11 residues. The germline CDR1 and CDR2 sequences are MDHEN and SYDVKM. The CDR3 sequence: CASRERTEAFF. The CDR3, as DNA: TGTGCCAGCAGAGAAAGGACTGAAGCTTTCTTT.

This clone was counted a single time. The genes are TRBV27 and TRBJ1-4; D is undetermined. Per germline, CDR1 MNHEY and CDR2 SMNVEV (reference sequence). Trimming shortened V by 5 bases and J by 0 bases, and 4 bases separated the two germline ends. CDR3 length: 13 amino acids. Here the CDR3 reads CASSRATNEKLFF. CDR3 bases: TGTGCCAGCAGTCGAGCAACTAATGAAAAACTGTTTTTT. The entire variable domain, with the rest obtained from reference TRBV27 and TRBJ1-4, is as follows: EAQVTQNPRYLITVTGKKLTVTCSQNMNHEYMSWYRQDPGLGLRQIYYSMNVEVTDKGDVPEGYKVSRKEKRNFPLILESPSPNQTSLYFCASSRATNEKLFFGSGTQLSVL.

The chain combines TRBV5-1 with TRBJ2-2, with 8 bases fitting TRBD1. Germline trimming cut 0 bases from V and 4 bases from J; bases unmatched to any gene: 5. Germline V lookup: CDR1 SGHRS, CDR2 YFSETQ. The CDR3 has 16 residues. CDR3 coding DNA: TGCGCCAGCAGCTTGGTTCAGGGGGCGGTCACCGGGGAGCTGTTTTTT. Translating gives CASSLVQGAVTGELFF.

The rearrangement links TRBV6-6 to TRBJ2-7; 9 positions match TRBD2. Germline CDR1 and CDR2: MNHNY and SVGAGI (reference sequence). The V and J ends lost 4 bases and 3 bases, in that order; junction bases with no gene match: 7. This CDR3 is built from 15 residues. CDR3 in amino acids: CASSSASGRFYEQYF. CDR3 bases: TGTGCCAGCAGTTCCGCCAGCGGGAGGTTCTACGAGCAGTACTTC.

With regard to this clone: Other DNA sequences from this sample encode an identical CDR3 as well. The chain is built from TRBV7-9 and TRBJ1-2; D gene uncertain. CDR3 length: 13 residues. Germline V gene data show CDR1 as SEHNR and CDR2 as FQNEAQ (reference sequence). Trimming removed 5 bases from V and 5 bases from J, with 12 bases in between. This chain's CDR3 is CASSRQGPYGYTF. In DNA form, the CDR3 reads TGTGCCAGCAGCCGCCAAGGGCCTTATGGCTACACCTTC.

J is TRBJ2-5 and V is TRBV5-1; TRBD2 aligns across 9 bases. Near its end, the DNA agrees better with TRBJ2-7, so the J call may be wrong. CDR3 size: 15 residues. Germline loops: CDR1 SGHRS, CDR2 YFSETQ. The CDR3 spells CASSLSAGGPYEQYF. CDR3 DNA: TGCGCCAGCAGCCTGTCGGCGGGAGGGCCCTACGAGCAGTACTTC.

The chain has TRBV7-9 and TRBJ2-6; 8 bases match TRBD1. This CDR3 is built from 18 residues. V lost 3 bases and J lost 0; bases outside the gene matches: 7. Germline values: CDR1 SEHNR, CDR2 FQNEAQ (reference sequence). This chain's CDR3 is CASSLPGQVYSGANVLTF. The CDR3 DNA reads as TGTGCCAGCAGCTTGCCGGGACAGGTTTACTCTGGGGCCAACGTCCTGACTTTC.

On this clone itself: A junction boundary mismatches the germline segment, possibly from a read error. V is TRBV29-1 and J is TRBJ1-1, with TRBD1 as a possible D gene (6 bases). Germline CDR1 reads SQVTM; CDR2 reads ANQGSEA. The CDR3 runs to 12 residues. CDR3 residues: CSVETREGVDSF. DNA of the CDR3: TGCAGCGTTGAGACCCGGGAGGGGGTTGATAGTTTT.

The chain links TRBV5-6 to TRBJ2-3; 9 bases agree with TRBD2. CDR3 length: 15 amino acids. Germline V CDR1 and CDR2: SGHDT, YYEEEE. After removal of 5 bases from V and 4 bases from J, the junction contained 8 bases not matched to a gene. The CDR3 bases are TGTGCCAGCAGAAGAACGGGACTAGCCTCAGATACGCAGTATTTT. This sequence encodes CASRRTGLASDTQYF.

The rearrangement joins TRBV25-1 to TRBJ2-5; weak D call: TRBD2 (6 bases). The CDR3 extends over 13 amino acids. The germline V gene encodes CDR1 MGHDK and CDR2 SYGVNS. V dropped 1 base and J dropped 5 bases, with 8 bases sitting between them. The CDR3 region is CASSEFGGETQYF. CDR3 DNA sequence: TGTGCCAGCAGTGAATTTGGGGGGGAGACCCAGTACTTC.

The genes are TRBV6-1 and TRBJ2-1; D is unresolved. CDR3 length: 11 amino acids. From germline, CDR1 is MNHNS and CDR2 SASEGT. V lost 5 bases and J lost 10, with 9 bases in between. CDR3 bases: TGTGCCAGCAGTCCTTTAGAGGAGCAGTTCTTC. This translates into CASSPLEEQFF.

The chain employs TRBV5-1 and TRBJ2-3; 10 nucleotides agree with TRBD1. The CDR3 contains 15 residues. V dropped 4 bases and J dropped 4; count of bases not matched to a gene: 6. CDR1 is SGHRS, CDR2 YFSETQ, per germline. CDR3: CASSTRDRGADTQYF. DNA for the CDR3: TGCGCCAGCAGCACCCGGGACAGGGGTGCAGATACGCAGTATTTT. Full variable domain (outside the CDR3, taken from reference TRBV5-1 and TRBJ2-3): KAGVTQTPRYLIKTRGQQVTLSCSPISGHRSVSWYQQTPGQGLQFLFEYFSETQRNKGNFPGRFSGRQFSNSRSEMNVSTLELGDSALYLCASSTRDRGADTQYFGPGTRLTVL.

The CDR3 protein is CASSTLADYNEQFF. In DNA, the CDR3 is TGTGCCAGCTCGACGCTAGCGGACTACAATGAGCAGTTCTTC. The chain employs TRBV18 and TRBJ2-1; 7 bases are a match to TRBD2. CDR1 and CDR2 (germline): KGHSH, LQKENI. Unmatched junction bases numbered 5, after V lost 6 bases and J lost 3 bases. CDR3 length equals 14 residues.

The J gene is TRBJ1-1, the V gene TRBV6-6; 8 nucleotides match TRBD1. The CDR3 is made up of 15 amino acids. The J segment lost 0 bases and the V segment lost 8 bases, leaving 8 bases of the junction unmatched. Germline loops: CDR1 MNHNY, CDR2 SVGAGI (reference sequence). The CDR3 region is CASATGGAMNTEAFF. As DNA, the CDR3 is TGTGCCAGCGCTACAGGGGGGGCAATGAACACTGAAGCTTTCTTT.

This clone was seen just once. The rearrangement uses TRBV5-1 and TRBJ2-3, with 8 nucleotides matching TRBD1. V dropped 0 bases and J dropped 0; count of bases not matched to a gene: 3. CDR1 is SGHRS, CDR2 YFSETQ, per germline. CDR3 length: 16 residues. The chain's CDR3 is CASSLVRDRSTDTQYF. CDR3 nucleotide sequence: TGCGCCAGCAGCTTGGTCCGGGACAGGAGCACAGATACGCAGTATTTT.

The V gene is TRBV6-5, the J gene TRBJ2-2; 9 nucleotides align to TRBD1. CDR3 size: 14 residues. Germline lookup yields CDR1 MNHEY and CDR2 SVGAGI. After removal of 5 bases from V and 9 bases from J, the junction contained 7 bases not matched to a gene. The CDR3 sequence: CASSPGQGVRELFF. CDR3 coding DNA: TGTGCCAGCAGTCCGGGACAGGGCGTCCGGGAGCTGTTTTTT.

This chain links TRBV27 with TRBJ2-7; TRBD2 aligns across 11 bases. The CDR3 is made up of 15 amino acids. With 3 bases clipped from V and 3 bases from J, the junction kept 4 bases outside the gene matches. Germline CDR1 reads MNHEY; CDR2 reads SMNVEV (reference sequence). The CDR3 bases are TGTGCCAGCAGTTTGATAGCGGGAGGGAGCTACGAGCAGTACTTC. Its translation is CASSLIAGGSYEQYF.

Concerning this clone itself: Different DNA sequences within this sample yield the same CDR3. The DNA for the CDR3 is TGTGCCAGCAGTTACTATGGAGGGAACACCGGGGAGCTGTTTTTT. It yields the protein CASSYYGGNTGELFF. This rearrangement joins TRBV6-5 to TRBJ2-2, with D perhaps matching TRBD2 (5 bases). The V end was cut by 1 base, the J end by 1 base, with 7 bases between. This CDR3 has 15 amino acids. Germline V CDR1 and CDR2: MNHEY, SVGAGI.